This T cell receptor (beta chain) is from a study of beta chain features in type 1 diabetes. Notes on the study in general: In all four CD4+ subsets, TCRB CDR3 length was significantly, moderately reduced in type 1 diabetes.

Germline CDR1 reads MDHEN; CDR2 reads SYDVKM. With V trimmed by 7 bases and J by 5 bases, 1 base remained unmatched. This CDR3 contains 12 residues. Expressed TCRB transcripts were sequenced because the entire RNA isolate underwent reverse transcription. Produced via immunoSEQ multiplex PCR; TCRdb's table is partial and in-frame only. The sample lists about 740,000 clones, 13% seen once, with 0.02% to 0.025% in the top ten. In this sample, this clone turned up a few times. Its cognate antigen is unknown. A CD45RO/CCR7/CD25/CD127/CD95/CD27 panel sorted naive, central memory, regulatory and stem cell-like memory CD4+ cells.

The sample comprised naive CD4+ T cells from blood. The sequence was obtained from a man aged 18 to 29 with type 1 diabetes. This chain connects TRBV28 to TRBJ2-1, with TRBD1 matching over 8 bases. The CDR3 loop reads CASKGQDNEQFF. For the CDR3, the DNA is TGTGCCAGCAAGGGACAGGACAATGAGCAGTTCTTC.